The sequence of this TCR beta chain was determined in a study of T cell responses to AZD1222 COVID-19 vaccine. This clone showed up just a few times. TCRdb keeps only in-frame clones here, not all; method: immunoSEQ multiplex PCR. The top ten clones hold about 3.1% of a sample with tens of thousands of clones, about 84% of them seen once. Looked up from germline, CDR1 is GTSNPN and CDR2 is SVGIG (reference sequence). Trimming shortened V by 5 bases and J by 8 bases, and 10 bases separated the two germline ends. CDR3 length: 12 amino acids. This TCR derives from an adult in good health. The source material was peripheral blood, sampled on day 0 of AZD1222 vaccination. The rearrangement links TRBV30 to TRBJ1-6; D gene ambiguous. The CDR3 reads CAWGRMDSPLHF. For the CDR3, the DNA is TGTGCCTGGGGGCGGATGGATTCACCCCTCCACTTT.